These 23 T cell receptor beta chains came from one sample sequenced in a study of PD-1 blockade in classical Hodgkin lymphoma. Sequencing was performed with immunoSEQ multiplex PCR; in TCRdb, only in-frame clones are kept and a portion is missing. The sample includes over 35,000 clones, over 65% of them seen just once. Each patient experienced a relapse that followed autologous stem cell transplantation, and brentuximab vedotin exposure varied. Sequencing was performed on peripheral blood mononuclear cells (PBMCs), taken at baseline. Every receptor here comes from a human donor with classical Hodgkin lymphoma.

This chain joins TRBV5-4 and TRBJ2-6; 10 bases map to TRBD1. Germline CDR1 reads SGHNT; CDR2 reads YYREEE (reference sequence). V shed 9 bases and J 2 bases; nucleotides not matched to a gene: 11. There are 17 residues in the CDR3. CDR3 sequence: CATQRDRGRAGANVLTF. DNA of the CDR3: TGTGCCACTCAAAGAGACAGGGGGCGCGCTGGGGCCAACGTCCTGACTTTC.

A single count supports this clone. The chain is built from TRBV15 and TRBJ2-2; D not resolved. The V gene's germline CDR1 is LNHNV and CDR2 YYDKDF (reference sequence). The V end lost 1 base, the J end lost 6 bases, and 9 bases lay between the germline ends. CDR3 length: 14 residues. The DNA for the CDR3 is TGTGCCACCAGCAGAGTTCCCCTGGCCGGGGAGCTGTTTTTT. Amino acid sequence: CATSRVPLAGELFF.

Worth noting for this clone: Being one base from a much bigger clone, this may be a read error. Other DNA sequences in this sample translate to the same CDR3. V and J are TRBV5-6 and TRBJ2-3, with TRBD2 identical over 9 bases. V shed 1 base, J shed 3 bases, and the junction held 3 bases outside the gene matches. There are 15 residues in the CDR3. Germline V gene sequence: CDR1 SGHDT, CDR2 YYEEEE. The CDR3 reads CASSLKLAGTDTQYF. The CDR3 bases are TGTGCCAGCAGCTTGAAGCTAGCGGGGACAGATACGCAGTATTTT. Supplemented by reference TRBV5-6 and TRBJ2-3, the full variable domain reads DAGVTQSPTHLIKTRGQQVTLRCSPKSGHDTVSWYQQALGQGPQFIFQYYEEEERQRGNFPDRFSGHQFPNYSSELNVNALLLGDSALYLCASSLKLAGTDTQYFGPGTRLTVL.

This clone was observed a single time. The V and J genes are TRBV15 and TRBJ1-1; no definite D call. The CDR3 totals 13 residues. Deletions cut 6 bases from V and 2 bases from J, with 10 bases between. CDR1 is LNHNV, CDR2 YYDKDF, per germline (reference sequence). In nucleotides, the CDR3 is TGTGCCACCAGTTACGTCCCAAACACTGAAGCTTTCTTT. It specifies CATSYVPNTEAFF.

This chain links TRBV15 with TRBJ2-5; D is unresolved. Trimming left V 0 bases short and J 7 bases short, with 9 bases between. The germline V gene has CDR1 LNHNV and CDR2 YYDKDF (reference sequence). The CDR3 loop spans 13 amino acids. The CDR3 sequence is CATSRDLGGTQYF. CDR3 DNA sequence: TGTGCCACCAGCAGAGACTTGGGCGGGACCCAGTACTTC.

The chain uses TRBV5-4 and TRBJ1-1; the D gene is possibly TRBD1 (5 bases). The CDR3 length is 14 residues. The germline CDR1 and CDR2 sequences are SGHNT and YYREEE (reference sequence). V was pared by 4 bases and J by 6 bases, with 16 bases between. The DNA of the CDR3 is TGTGCCAGCAGCCAAGGGAGCGGGGGGTCTGAAGCTTTCTTT. Its translation: CASSQGSGGSEAFF. Variable domain in full (rest from reference TRBV5-4 and TRBJ1-1): ETGVTQSPTHLIKTRGQQVTLRCSSQSGHNTVSWYQQALGQGPQFIFQYYREEENGRGNFPPRFSGLQFPNYSSELNVNALELDDSALYLCASSQGSGGSEAFFGQGTRLTVV.

This clone was recorded once. J is TRBJ1-5 and V is TRBV7-8; D is unresolved. Germline V gene lookup returns CDR1 SGHVS and CDR2 FQNEAQ. The CDR3 has 14 amino acids. V was trimmed by 4 bases and J by 3 bases, leaving 10 bases between them. The DNA of the CDR3 is TGTGCCAGCAGCTCCGTGGCAGTCAATCAGCCCCAGCATTTT. It encodes CASSSVAVNQPQHF.

The V and J genes are TRBV2 and TRBJ2-7, with a possible D match to TRBD1 (6 bases). CDR1 and CDR2 (germline): SNHLY, FYNNEI. The length of the CDR3 is 13 residues. Trimming removed 11 bases at V and 5 bases at J, with 19 bases between. CDR3: CAVRAKGVDEQYF. In nucleotides, the CDR3 is TGTGCCGTAAGGGCCAAGGGGGTCGACGAGCAGTACTTC.

The chain links TRBV28 to TRBJ2-3, with 8 bases that match TRBD1. CDR1 and CDR2 (germline): MDHEN, SYDVKM. The CDR3 has 20 residues. V lost 5 bases and J lost 2; bases outside the gene matches: 21. CDR3 bases: TGTGCCAGCAGTCCTCGATTCTCCTTAATCAGGGGGCCAATCACAGATACGCAGTATTTT. It codes for CASSPRFSLIRGPITDTQYF.

V is TRBV28 and J is TRBJ2-2; D is perhaps TRBD2 (5 bases). The germline V gene encodes CDR1 MDHEN and CDR2 SYDVKM. The CDR3 contains 13 residues. The CDR3 DNA reads TGTGCAGCAGCGGCCCTGAACACCGGGGAGCTGTTTTTT. Protein sequence: CAAAALNTGELFF.

The chain's CDR3 is CASSRAIGSYEQYF. The CDR3 coding sequence is TGTGCCAGCAGCAGGGCCATAGGTTCCTACGAGCAGTACTTC. The rearrangement uses TRBV6-5 and TRBJ2-7, with D perhaps TRBD1 (5 bases). Germline CDR1 is MNHEY and CDR2 is SVGAGI. The CDR3 consists of 14 residues. Deletions cut 6 bases from V and 1 base from J, with 13 bases between.

The CDR3 loop is CASSRMQGDTQYF. The CDR3 DNA sequence: TGTGCCAGCAGCCGAATGCAGGGGGATACGCAGTATTTT. The genes are TRBV7-9 and TRBJ2-3, with a tentative D call TRBD1 (6 bases). There are 13 residues in the CDR3. Germline CDR1 reads SEHNR; CDR2 reads FQNEAQ (reference sequence). V was pared by 5 bases and J by 6 bases, with 12 bases between.

The V gene is TRBV11-2, the J gene TRBJ2-3; possibly TRBD1 for D (6 bases). From germline, CDR1 is SGHAT and CDR2 FQNNGV. V lost 5 bases and J lost 3, with 18 bases in between. The CDR3 has 16 residues. The CDR3 loop reads CASSTLRGRRTDTQYF. The CDR3 DNA reads as TGTGCCAGCAGCACGCTCAGGGGAAGGAGGACAGATACGCAGTATTTT.

In its sample, this clone was seen a few times. The chain has TRBV5-1 and TRBJ2-5; 7 bases fit TRBD2. This CDR3 contains 15 residues. Losses at the gene ends were 8 bases for V and 1 base for J; bases not matched to a gene: 11. In germline, CDR1 is SGHRS, CDR2 YFSETQ. CDR3 protein: CASRLGGDPQETQYF. CDR3 DNA: TGCGCCAGTCGCCTGGGAGGGGACCCCCAAGAGACCCAGTACTTC. Combining the CDR3 with reference TRBV5-1 and TRBJ2-5 gives the whole variable domain KAGVTQTPRYLIKTRGQQVTLSCSPISGHRSVSWYQQTPGQGLQFLFEYFSETQRNKGNFPGRFSGRQFSNSRSEMNVSTLELGDSALYLCASRLGGDPQETQYFGPGTRLLVL.

The chain is built from TRBV7-6 and TRBJ2-1; 10 positions match TRBD2. The V segment lost 4 bases and the J segment 0 bases; nucleotides outside the gene matches: 3. This CDR3 is built from 16 residues. Per germline, CDR1 SGHVS and CDR2 FNYEAQ. The chain's CDR3 is CASSSSSGSSYNEQFF. Here the CDR3 DNA reads TGTGCCAGCAGCTCCTCTAGCGGGAGCTCCTACAATGAGCAGTTCTTC.

The chain is built from TRBV7-2 and TRBJ1-5, with D possibly TRBD1 on 5 matching bases. Trimming pared 1 base from V and 8 bases from J, leaving 15 bases between. The CDR3 length is 15 residues. Per the germline V gene, CDR1 is SGHTA and CDR2 is FQGNSA. The CDR3 loop reads CASSLGVGAAEPQHF. The CDR3 coding sequence is TGTGCCAGCAGCTTAGGTGTAGGGGCGGCCGAGCCCCAGCATTTT.

CDR3 DNA sequence: TGTGCCTGGAGTGCGGGCAGCAATTCACCCCTCCACTTT. Amino acid sequence: CAWSAGSNSPLHF. The V call is TRBV30, the J call TRBJ1-6; D is undetermined. CDR1 and CDR2 (germline): GTSNPN, SVGIG (reference sequence). V was trimmed by 1 base and J by 7 bases, leaving 8 bases between them. The CDR3 covers 13 residues.

The rearrangement joins TRBV20-1 to TRBJ2-7; D uncertain. Germline values: CDR1 DFQATT, CDR2 SNEGSKA (reference sequence). This CDR3 has 10 amino acids. The V end lost 0 bases, the J end lost 5 bases, and 2 bases lay between the germline ends. CDR3 amino acids: CSARENEQYF. CDR3 sequence (DNA): TGCAGTGCTAGAGAGAACGAGCAGTACTTC.

The chain couples TRBV5-4 to TRBJ1-2; TRBD1 matches at 7 bases. The CDR3 sequence is 14 residues long. The germline V gene has CDR1 SGHNT and CDR2 YYREEE (reference sequence). The V gene end was trimmed by 4 bases and the J gene end by 8 bases; junction bases not matched to a gene: 11. For the CDR3, the DNA is TGTGCCAGCAGCCCGGACAGGAACCCTATCGGCTACACCTTC. Translating it yields CASSPDRNPIGYTF.

The V and J genes are TRBV18 and TRBJ1-1, with 9 bases identical to TRBD1. The germline V gene has CDR1 KGHSH and CDR2 LQKENI. The CDR3 is 17 amino acids. The J segment lost 4 bases and the V segment lost 6 bases, leaving 15 bases of the junction unmatched. CDR3 in DNA: TGTGCCAGCTCGCCGATCGGACAGGGGATTGGGAGCACTGAAGCTTTCTTT. Translated, it gives CASSPIGQGIGSTEAFF.

This clone was picked up one time. J is TRBJ1-3 and V is TRBV6-1, with D uncertain. The CDR3 is 14 amino acids. Germline loops: CDR1 MNHNS, CDR2 SASEGT. The V end lost 7 bases, the J end lost 5 bases, and 15 bases lay between the germline ends. The CDR3 DNA is TGTGCCAGCAATGTCGACCCAAATAGAAACACCATATATTTT. Residues: CASNVDPNRNTIYF.

The genes are TRBV7-2 and TRBJ1-2; D not resolved. CDR1 SGHTA and CDR2 FQGNSA come from the germline V gene. V gave up 5 bases and J gave up 4 bases, with 17 bases separating them. This CDR3 comprises 15 residues. For the CDR3, the DNA is TGTGCCAGCAGCCGGGAGACTGGCGCAGGCTATGGCTACACCTTC. Its protein product is CASSRETGAGYGYTF.

V usage is TRBV25-1 and J usage is TRBJ2-2; tentative D call: TRBD2 (5 bases). Germline V gene sequence: CDR1 MGHDK, CDR2 SYGVNS. Trimming stripped 11 bases from V and 3 bases from J, with 16 bases between. The CDR3 is 14 amino acids. CDR3 residues: CACSDSAYTGELFF. CDR3 coding DNA: TGTGCCTGCTCGGACTCAGCTTACACCGGGGAGCTGTTTTTT.